The clone carrying this TCR beta chain was seen only once. This entry is derived from a study of blood T cell repertoires in COVID-19. Across the study: COVID-19 samples from acute and convalescent phases originated in the United States, Italy and Spain. PBMCs, B-cell-depleted T cells, or T cells were the source of the cDNA or gDNA that made up the material.

Per the authors' pipeline: Amplification of reference gene primers was used by the study to estimate nucleated cell counts. Sequenced by immunoSEQ multiplex PCR; TCRdb stores in-frame clones only, minus some. From that table come the V and J calls and clone size; the DNA was used to work out D and trimming. The data hold approximately 83,000 clones, with roughly 87% observed a single time. The CDR3 sequence is 15 residues long. V was shortened by 5 bases and J by 0 bases, with 11 bases between the two germline ends. CDR1 and CDR2 from the germline V gene are SGHTA and FQGNSA. Sample: peripheral blood. The sequence was collected from a man between 65 and 85 years old with acute or convalescent COVID-19. The chain employs TRBV7-2 and TRBJ1-5, with unresolved D. The CDR3 loop reads CASSPQAYSNQPQHF. Here the CDR3 DNA reads TGTGCCAGCAGCCCCCAGGCGTATAGCAATCAGCCCCAGCATTTT.